This section outlines one T cell receptor (beta chain) sequence together with its context. This clonotype was counted at least ten times. Its antigen remains unidentified. Base qualities were left out, and no much larger clone turns up one base away. The sample is drawn from a study of human T cells and chemical hapten exposure (dated by TCRdb to the early 2020s). Some background on the complete study: For sensitization, 2% DPC in acetone was applied to an approximately 2 cm by approximately 2 cm area of upper inner arm skin. Most of the patients in the cohort were female, and the cohort covered alopecia areata with under or over 50% scalp involvement, alopecia totalis and alopecia universalis. In alopecia patients, the study followed how the peripheral blood TCR repertoire changed in vivo over primary and secondary sensitization to diphenylcyclopropenone (DPC), a hapten. Throughout the roughly 26-week study period, patients were also given weekly therapeutic DPC doses on the scalp. Blood samples were taken from patients before sensitization (week 0) and at 2, 6 and about 24 weeks after DPC sensitization. Patch testing was performed on the upper back with Finn chambers containing 0.01% DPC, and the patch tests were scored after 6 days according to International Contact Dermatitis Research Group standards. Libraries were pooled for sequencing, and variation in per-sample TCR yields was attributed mainly to small differences in library volumes within the pool. Blood for TCR sequencing was provided by twenty-nine alopecia patients at one to four time points (pre-sensitization, 2, 6 and 24 weeks). Study-wide conclusions, independent of this receptor: After repeated subsampling, changes were observed in the strength of the expansion versus patch-test correlation and in the threshold at which the correlation became significant. The number of PT1 expanded TCRs positively correlated with patch test score, significant at thresholds 8, 16 and 32 but not 4. All patients had alopecia, a presumed autoimmune disease, so their immune response might differ from that of healthy individuals. No change with DPC sensitization was found in the number of TCRs above 1 in 1000 frequency, and no evidence of global repertoire structure alterations was found. Compared with pre-sensitization or healthy control sets, expanded TCRs formed significantly more large CDR3 similarity clusters, which is consistent with antigen-driven responses.

Per the publication, the time point label means: patch test 1, 2 weeks after DPC sensitization. This sample's treatment or condition label indicates: therapeutic diphenylcyclopropenone sensitization with weekly scalp DPC. At every patch-test visit, the blood draw took place before the patch test was put on. To be eligible, patients had to be aged 18 to 70, diagnosed with alopecia and judged suitable for DPC therapy, while pregnant patients were excluded. Unfractionated whole blood was collected in Tempus Blood RNA tubes, and total RNA was extracted from that blood. CDR3 length: 15 amino acids, cysteine to phenylalanine. The CDR3 DNA has 45 bases and is translated from base 1. V loses 8 bases, J loses 1 base, and the germline ends lie 20 bases apart. Per the germline V gene (reference sequence), DFQATT is the CDR1 and SNEGSKA is the CDR2. Receptors were amplified or captured by RACE. The instrument given in TCRdb is NextSeq 500. Library preparation attached unique molecular identifiers to individual cDNA molecules for quantitative, reproducible TCR counting. For every blood RNA sample, sequencing covered both the TCR alpha and TCR beta chains. Turning to the authors' computational methods: The median number of TCRs per sample was 85,000 to 100,000, ranging from about 23,224 to 700,000. The Decombinator software suite was used to annotate the V, J and CDR3 of the TCR reads. Every sample was subsampled to the same number of TCRs (28,000) for the PS versus PT1 abundance plots. Expanded TCRs were defined as absent before sensitization and observed at least eight times at the 2-week time point. TCRdb took the public reads, trimmed them with fastp at Q25, ran MiXCR for clone calling and kept in-frame beta chains. Each entry is one CDR3 protein sequence, shown with its most common DNA and genes. The V and J calls shown here were made by TCRdb, not taken from the authors' results. The sample records around 340,000 distinct CDR3 sequences, around 7% of which are singletons. The ten largest clones take up 8.4% of the sample.

The clonotype originates from a woman between 18 and 29 years old with alopecia areata. Some clones in this sample may be carry-over from other donors' samples. The sequence links TRBV20-1 to TRBJ1-2; too little of a D gene remains to name it. This specimen consisted of whole blood, obtained in connection with sensitization to the hapten diphenylcyclopropenone (DPC). The CDR3: CSTWDAESNNYGYTF. The nucleotide sequence reads as follows: TGCAGTACCTGGGATGCCGAGTCTAATAACTATGGCTACACCTTC.